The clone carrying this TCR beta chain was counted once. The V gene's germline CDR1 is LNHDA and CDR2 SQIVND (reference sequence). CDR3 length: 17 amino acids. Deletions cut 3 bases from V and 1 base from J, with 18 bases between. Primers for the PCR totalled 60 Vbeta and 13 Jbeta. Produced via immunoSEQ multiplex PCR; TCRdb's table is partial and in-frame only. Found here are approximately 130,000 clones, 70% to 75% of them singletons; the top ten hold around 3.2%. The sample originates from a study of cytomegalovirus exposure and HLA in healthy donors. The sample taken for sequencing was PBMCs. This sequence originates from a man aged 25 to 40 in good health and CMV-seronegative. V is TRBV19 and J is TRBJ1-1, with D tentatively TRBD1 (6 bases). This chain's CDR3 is CASSMTTGFSRNTEAFF. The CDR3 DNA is TGTGCCAGTAGTATGACAACAGGGTTTTCGAGGAACACTGAAGCTTTCTTT.